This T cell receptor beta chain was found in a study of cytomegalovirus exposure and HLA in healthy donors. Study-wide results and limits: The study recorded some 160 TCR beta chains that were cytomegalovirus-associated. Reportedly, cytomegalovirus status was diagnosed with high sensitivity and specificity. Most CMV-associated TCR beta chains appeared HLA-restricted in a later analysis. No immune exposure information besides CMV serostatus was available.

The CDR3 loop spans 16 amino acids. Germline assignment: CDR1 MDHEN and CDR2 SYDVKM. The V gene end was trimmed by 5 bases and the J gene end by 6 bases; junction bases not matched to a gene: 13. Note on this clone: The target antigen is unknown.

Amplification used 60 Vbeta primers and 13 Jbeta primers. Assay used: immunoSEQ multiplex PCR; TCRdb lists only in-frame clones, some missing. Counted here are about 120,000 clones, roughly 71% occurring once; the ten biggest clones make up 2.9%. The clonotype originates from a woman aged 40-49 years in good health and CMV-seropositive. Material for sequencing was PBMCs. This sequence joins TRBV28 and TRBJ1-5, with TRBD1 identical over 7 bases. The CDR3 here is CASSSLGGAGGQPQHF. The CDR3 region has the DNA TGTGCCAGCAGTAGCCTAGGGGGCGCCGGGGGTCAGCCCCAGCATTTT.